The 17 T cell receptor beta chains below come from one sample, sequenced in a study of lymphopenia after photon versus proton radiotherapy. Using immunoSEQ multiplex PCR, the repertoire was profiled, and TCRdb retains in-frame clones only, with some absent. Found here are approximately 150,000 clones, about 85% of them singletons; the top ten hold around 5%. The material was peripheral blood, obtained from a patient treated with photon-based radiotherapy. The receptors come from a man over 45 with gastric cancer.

The CDR3 protein is CAWSVQLNTEAFF. CDR3 DNA: TGTGCCTGGAGTGTACAGCTGAACACTGAAGCTTTCTTT. The chain joins TRBV30 to TRBJ1-1; unclear D gene. The V gene's germline CDR1 is GTSNPN and CDR2 SVGIG (reference sequence). This CDR3 contains 13 residues. The V end was cut by 0 bases, the J end by 0 bases, with 5 bases between.

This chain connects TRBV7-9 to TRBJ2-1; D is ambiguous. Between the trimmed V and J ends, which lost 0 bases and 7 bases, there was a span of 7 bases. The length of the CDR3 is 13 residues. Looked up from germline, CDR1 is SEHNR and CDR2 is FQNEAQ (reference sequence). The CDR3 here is CASSLAGRNEQFF. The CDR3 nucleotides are TGTGCCAGCAGCTTAGCGGGAAGAAATGAGCAGTTCTTC.

The CDR3: CASSLGQNYGYTF. CDR3 bases: TGTGCCAGCAGCCTGGGACAGAACTATGGCTACACCTTC. The rearrangement joins TRBV14 to TRBJ1-2; 7 positions agree with TRBD1. Germline lookup yields CDR1 SGHDN and CDR2 FVKESK. CDR3 length: 13 amino acids. V gave up 4 bases and J gave up 2 bases; unmatched junction bases: 1.

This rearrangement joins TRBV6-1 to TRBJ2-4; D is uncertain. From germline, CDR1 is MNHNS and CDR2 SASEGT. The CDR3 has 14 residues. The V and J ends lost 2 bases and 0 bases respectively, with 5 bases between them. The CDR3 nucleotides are TGTGCCAGCAGTGAATGGACAGCCAAAAACATTCAGTACTTC. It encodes CASSEWTAKNIQYF.

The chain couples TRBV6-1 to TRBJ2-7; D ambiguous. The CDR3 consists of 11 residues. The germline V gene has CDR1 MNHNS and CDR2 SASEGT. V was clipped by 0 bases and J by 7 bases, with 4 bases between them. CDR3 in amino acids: CASSEAGEQYF. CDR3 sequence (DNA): TGTGCCAGCAGTGAAGCGGGGGAGCAGTACTTC.

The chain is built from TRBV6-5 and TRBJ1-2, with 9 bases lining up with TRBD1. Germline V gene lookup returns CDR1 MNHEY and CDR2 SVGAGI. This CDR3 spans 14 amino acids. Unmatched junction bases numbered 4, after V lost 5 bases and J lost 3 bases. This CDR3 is CASSRQGGDYGYTF. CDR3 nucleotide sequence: TGTGCCAGCAGTCGACAGGGGGGGGACTATGGCTACACCTTC.

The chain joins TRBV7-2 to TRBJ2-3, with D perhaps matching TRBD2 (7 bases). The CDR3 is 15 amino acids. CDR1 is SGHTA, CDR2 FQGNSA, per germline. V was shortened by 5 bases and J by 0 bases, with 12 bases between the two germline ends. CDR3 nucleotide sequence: TGTGCCAGCAGCGTACAGGGACTAAGCACAGATACGCAGTATTTT. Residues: CASSVQGLSTDTQYF.

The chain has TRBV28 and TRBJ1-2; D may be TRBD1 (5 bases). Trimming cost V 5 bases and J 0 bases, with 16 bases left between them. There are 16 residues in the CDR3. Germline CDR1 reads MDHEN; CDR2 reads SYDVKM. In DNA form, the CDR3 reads TGTGCCAGCAGTCCCTGGCAGGGTCCCACTAACTATGGCTACACCTTC. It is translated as CASSPWQGPTNYGYTF.

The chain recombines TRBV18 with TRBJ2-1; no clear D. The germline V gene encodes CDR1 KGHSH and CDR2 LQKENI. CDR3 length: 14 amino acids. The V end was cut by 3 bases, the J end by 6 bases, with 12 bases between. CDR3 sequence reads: CASSPLGWGNEQFF. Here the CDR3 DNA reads TGTGCCAGCTCACCGCTGGGGTGGGGCAATGAGCAGTTCTTC.

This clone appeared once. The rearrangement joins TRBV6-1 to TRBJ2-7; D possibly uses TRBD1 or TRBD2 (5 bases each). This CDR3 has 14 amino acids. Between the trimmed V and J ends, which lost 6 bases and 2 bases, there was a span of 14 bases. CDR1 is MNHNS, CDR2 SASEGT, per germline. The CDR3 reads CASRYRDGTYEQYF. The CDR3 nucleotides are TGTGCCAGCAGGTACCGGGACGGGACCTACGAGCAGTACTTC.

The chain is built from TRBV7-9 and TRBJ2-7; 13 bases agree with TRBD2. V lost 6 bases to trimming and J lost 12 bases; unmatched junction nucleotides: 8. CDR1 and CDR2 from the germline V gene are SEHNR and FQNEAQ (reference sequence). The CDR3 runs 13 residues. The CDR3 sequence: CASRGLAGVVGYF. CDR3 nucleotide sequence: TGTGCCAGCAGAGGACTAGCGGGAGTAGTGGGGTACTTC.

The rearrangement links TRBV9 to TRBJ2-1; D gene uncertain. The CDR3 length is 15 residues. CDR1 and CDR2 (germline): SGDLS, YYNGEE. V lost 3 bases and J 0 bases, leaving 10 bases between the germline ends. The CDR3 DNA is TGTGCCAGCAGCGCTCAACTCCGCTCCTACAATGAGCAGTTCTTC. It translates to CASSAQLRSYNEQFF.

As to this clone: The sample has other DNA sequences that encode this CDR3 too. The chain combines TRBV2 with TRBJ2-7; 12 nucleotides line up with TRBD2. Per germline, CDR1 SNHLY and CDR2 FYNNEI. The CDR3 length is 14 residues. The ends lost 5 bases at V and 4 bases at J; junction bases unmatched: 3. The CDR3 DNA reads TGTGCCAGCAGTCGCCTAGCGGGAGGGTACGAGCAGTACTTC. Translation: CASSRLAGGYEQYF.

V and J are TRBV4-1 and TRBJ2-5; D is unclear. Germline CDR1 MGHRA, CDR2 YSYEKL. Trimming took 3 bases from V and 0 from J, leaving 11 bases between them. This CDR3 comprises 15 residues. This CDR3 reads CASSHVIGYQETQYF. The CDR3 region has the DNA TGCGCCAGCAGCCACGTCATCGGGTACCAAGAGACCCAGTACTTC.

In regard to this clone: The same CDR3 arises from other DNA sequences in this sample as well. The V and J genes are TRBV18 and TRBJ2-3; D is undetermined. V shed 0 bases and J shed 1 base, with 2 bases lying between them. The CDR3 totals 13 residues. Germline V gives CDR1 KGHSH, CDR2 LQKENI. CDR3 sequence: CASSPPGTDTQYF. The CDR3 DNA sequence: TGTGCCAGCTCACCACCGGGCACAGATACGCAGTATTTT.

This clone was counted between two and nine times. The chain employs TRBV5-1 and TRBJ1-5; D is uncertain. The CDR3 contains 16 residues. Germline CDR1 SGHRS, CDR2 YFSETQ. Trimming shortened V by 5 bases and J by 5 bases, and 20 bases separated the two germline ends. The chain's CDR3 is CASSFTPGGGDQPQHF. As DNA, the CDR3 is TGCGCCAGCAGTTTCACCCCGGGAGGAGGCGATCAGCCCCAGCATTTT.

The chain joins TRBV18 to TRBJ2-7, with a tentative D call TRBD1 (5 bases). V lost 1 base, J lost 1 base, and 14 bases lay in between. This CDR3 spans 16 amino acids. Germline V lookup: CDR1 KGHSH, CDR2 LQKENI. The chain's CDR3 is CASSPRSAGPSYEQYF. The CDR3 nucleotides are TGTGCCAGCTCACCACGCTCGGCAGGGCCTTCCTACGAGCAGTACTTC.